A selection of T cell receptor beta chains follows, all from one sample in a study of blood T cell repertoires in COVID-19. Method: immunoSEQ multiplex PCR; TCRdb's copy keeps in-frame clones and lacks some. This sample has under 40,000 clones; about 88% occur once, and the top ten carry 30% to 40%. Sequencing was performed on peripheral blood. These receptor sequences come from a man in his 70s with active COVID-19. Each CDR3 is given with its conserved first and last residue. A D gene is named only where the DNA matches it firmly.

V: TRBV6-2/TRBV6-3
D: TRBD2
J: TRBJ2-3
CDR3: CASSYPHSGRKPSSSTDTQYF

V: TRBV5-1
D: .
J: TRBJ1-5
CDR3: CASSLDSGGNQPQHF

V: TRBV6-2/TRBV6-3
D: .
J: TRBJ1-2
CDR3: CASSAGQHYGYTF

V: TRBV7-6
D: .
J: TRBJ2-7
CDR3: CASSFGGPRTYEQYF

V: TRBV7-8
D: .
J: TRBJ2-6
CDR3: CAIPRAGANVLTF

V: TRBV15
D: .
J: TRBJ2-1
CDR3: CATSTTGLNEQFF

V: TRBV6-2/TRBV6-3
D: TRBD2
J: TRBJ2-3
CDR3: CASSYSASGRFWTDTQYF

V: TRBV9
D: .
J: TRBJ2-7
CDR3: CASSVEGRDYEQYF

V: TRBV4-3
D: TRBD1
J: TRBJ1-2
CDR3: CASSQERTGPWGYTF

V: TRBV6-5
D: .
J: TRBJ1-1
CDR3: CASSSLVTEAFF